This TCR beta chain was captured in a study of tumor and adjacent non-tumor tissue in lung cancer. Study results and caveats: Top 100 clones took a larger repertoire share in normal lung. Shorter survival was associated with higher TCR diversity in tumors.

A modified ARM-PCR protocol with three rounds of nested PCR amplified TCRbeta. TCRdb reprocessed the multiplex PCR reads via MiXCR and lists one record per CDR3 protein. The sample has about 77,000 distinct CDR3 sequences; about 80% are singletons. Points on this clonotype: What it binds is unknown.

The template was RNA from unsorted bulk tissue. More than 3 cm separated this lung sample from the edge of the tumor. The sample consisted of distant non-tumor lung tissue. This clonotype was sampled from a man between 70 and 80 years old with non-small cell lung cancer.

The CDR3 DNA sequence: TGTGCTAGGAGTGAAGACGTGGGACTCTTTGGCTACAATGAGCAGTTCTTC. It is translated as CARSEDVGLFGYNEQFF. The V and J genes are TRBV6-1 and TRBJ2-1; D may be TRBD2 (6 bases). Germline V gene lookup returns CDR1 MNHNS and CDR2 SASEGT. The CDR3 consists of 17 residues.